The 2 T cell receptor beta chains below come from one sample, sequenced in a study of cytomegalovirus exposure and HLA in healthy donors. PCR primers comprised 60 Vbeta and 13 Jbeta primers. The table came from immunoSEQ multiplex PCR; TCRdb's copy has only in-frame clones and leaves some out. Of tens of thousands of clones in the sample, about 78% were seen once. The sequencing input was PBMCs. These receptors all come from a woman in her 30s in good health and CMV-seronegative.

This clone has more than one count but fewer than ten. The chain is built from TRBV28 and TRBJ1-1; D ambiguous. The CDR3 sequence is 13 residues long. Trimming pared 2 bases from V and 0 bases from J, leaving 4 bases between. Germline V gene data show CDR1 as MDHEN and CDR2 as SYDVKM. The DNA of the CDR3 is TGTGCCAGCAGTTTACCGGTGAACACTGAAGCTTTCTTT. Protein: CASSLPVNTEAFF.

The chain links TRBV5-1 to TRBJ1-1; D may be TRBD1 (5 bases). This CDR3 is built from 16 residues. V dropped 4 bases and J dropped 1 base, with 17 bases sitting between them. Germline V gene lookup returns CDR1 SGHRS and CDR2 YFSETQ. The CDR3 protein is CASSRHVSQGNTEAFF. CDR3 nucleotide sequence: TGCGCCAGCAGCCGTCATGTGTCGCAGGGGAACACTGAAGCTTTCTTT.